This TCR beta chain was identified in a study of T-cell reconstitution after alpha-beta-depleted transplantation in children. General study points: There were reportedly several hundred expanded graft clones from which alpha-beta T cells came about two months after transplant. At the one-year point after transplant, T-cell counts and TCRbeta diversity were found to come mostly from T cells that had been newly produced.

V dropped 3 bases and J dropped 0; count of bases not matched to a gene: 6. This CDR3 has 17 residues. Germline CDR1 reads DFQATT; CDR2 reads SNEGSKA (reference sequence). Unique molecular identifiers were used to barcode this TCRbeta library. Each CDR3 protein gets one entry after TCRdb re-called the PCR reads with MiXCR. The sample records about 980,000 distinct CDR3 sequences, about 31% being singletons. A remark on this clonotype: What it recognizes is unknown.

The genes are TRBV20-1 and TRBJ2-1, with 12 bases fitting TRBD2. The sequence came from a boy under two years old who had a stem cell transplant for SCID, so the T cells may come from the graft donor. The material was PBMCs, mostly from graft donor cells, obtained 360 days after TCRalphabeta/CD19-depleted stem cell transplant. For the CDR3, the DNA is TGCAGTGCTAGCACTAGCGGGGGGACAAGCTCCTACAATGAGCAGTTCTTC. Translated: CSASTSGGTSSYNEQFF.